The next 12 T cell receptor beta chains were all read from a single sample in a study of CD8+ T cells in alopecia areata. Following RNA extraction, reverse transcription yielded cDNA that acted as the sequencing template. Clones were sequenced by immunoSEQ multiplex PCR, and TCRdb holds only the in-frame ones, with some missing. The sample contains 140,000 or so clones, 51% of which appear only once. This material consisted of CD4+ T cells sorted from blood, taken at week 0. The receptor source for this set is a human donor with alopecia areata.

V usage is TRBV29-1 and J usage is TRBJ1-2; the D gene is possibly TRBD1 (5 bases). The CDR3 spans 12 residues. V was cut by 4 bases and J by 4 bases, with 10 bases left in between. The germline CDR1 and CDR2 sequences are SQVTM and ANQGSEA. The CDR3 sequence: CSVVGPGYGYTF. CDR3 nucleotide sequence: TGCAGCGTTGTGGGGCCTGGCTATGGCTACACCTTC.

V is TRBV14 and J is TRBJ2-5, with 8 bases fitting TRBD2. Germline lookup yields CDR1 SGHDN and CDR2 FVKESK. This CDR3 has 16 residues. The J segment lost 6 bases and the V segment lost 0 bases, leaving 9 bases of the junction unmatched. CDR3 DNA sequence: TGTGCCAGCAGCCAAGACGTCGACGGGAGGGCAAAGACCCAGTACTTC. This sequence encodes CASSQDVDGRAKTQYF.

This chain uses TRBV29-1 with TRBJ2-2; D possibly uses TRBD1 or TRBD2 (5 bases each). Germline CDR1 and CDR2: SQVTM and ANQGSEA. There are 15 residues in the CDR3. Trimming shortened V by 7 bases and J by 4 bases, and 19 bases separated the two germline ends. The CDR3 reads CSAVVTGTGTGELFF. The CDR3 DNA reads as TGCAGCGCTGTAGTAACCGGGACGGGCACCGGGGAGCTGTTTTTT.

The chain links TRBV13 to TRBJ1-5, with 8 bases matching TRBD1. This CDR3 has 13 amino acids. V was clipped by 4 bases and J by 7 bases; unmatched bases: 3. CDR1 and CDR2 from the germline V gene are PRHDT and FYEKMQ (reference sequence). The CDR3 region has the DNA TGTGCCAGCAGCTATCAGGGGGCGCAGCCCCAGCATTTT. Encoded protein: CASSYQGAQPQHF. Drawing the rest from reference TRBV13 and TRBJ1-5, the complete variable domain is AAGVIQSPRHLIKEKRETATLKCYPIPRHDTVYWYQQGPGQDPQFLISFYEKMQSDKGSIPDRFSAQQFSDYHSELNMSSLELGDSALYFCASSYQGAQPQHFGDGTRLSIL.

V is TRBV6-1 and J is TRBJ2-5; 7 bases map to TRBD1. CDR3 size: 15 residues. After removal of 4 bases from V and 3 bases from J, the junction contained 8 bases not matched to a gene. The germline CDR1 and CDR2 sequences are MNHNS and SASEGT. This chain's CDR3 is CASSGLTGFEETQYF. The DNA for the CDR3 is TGTGCCAGCAGTGGGTTGACAGGGTTCGAAGAGACCCAGTACTTC.

This clone was detected a few times. This chain connects TRBV29-1 to TRBJ2-3; a possible D gene is TRBD1 (7 bases). V lost 0 bases to trimming and J lost 3 bases, with 13 bases between them. From germline, CDR1 is SQVTM and CDR2 ANQGSEA. There are 15 residues in the CDR3. Here the CDR3 reads CSVEDQAGGTDTQYF. The CDR3, as DNA: TGCAGCGTTGAAGATCAGGCAGGGGGGACAGATACGCAGTATTTT.

The V call is TRBV30, the J call TRBJ2-5; tentatively, D is TRBD2 (5 bases). With 1 base removed from V and 2 bases from J, the gap between germline ends came to 5 bases. This CDR3 is built from 12 residues. Per the germline V gene, CDR1 is GTSNPN and CDR2 is SVGIG (reference sequence). DNA for the CDR3: TGTGCCTGGAGTGGGACTCAAGAGACCCAGTACTTC. This gives the protein CAWSGTQETQYF.

The chain couples TRBV14 to TRBJ2-5; 8 nucleotides match TRBD1. Per germline, CDR1 SGHDN and CDR2 FVKESK. CDR3 size: 14 residues. Trimming removed 1 base from V and 2 bases from J; junction bases left unmatched: 0. CDR3 in DNA: TGTGCCAGCAGCCAAGGGGACAGGCAAGAGACCCAGTACTTC. Its protein product is CASSQGDRQETQYF.

This rearrangement joins TRBV23-1 to TRBJ2-7, with 7 bases that match TRBD2. TRBV23-1 falls under the ORF class, with uncertain function. There are 14 residues in the CDR3. With V trimmed by 6 bases and J by 0 bases, 5 bases remained unmatched. For the CDR3, the DNA is TGCGCCAGCAGCTGGGGGGGGTTCTCCTACGAGCAGTACTTC. Translated, it gives CASSWGGFSYEQYF.

The chain links TRBV6-5 to TRBJ1-2; 8 nucleotides match TRBD1. The CDR3 totals 14 residues. Germline loops: CDR1 MNHEY, CDR2 SVGAGI. V dropped 5 bases and J dropped 4; count of bases not matched to a gene: 6. CDR3 amino acids: CASSLPGTGYGYTF. In DNA form, the CDR3 reads TGTGCCAGCAGTCTTCCCGGGACAGGCTATGGCTACACCTTC.

This clone showed up just a few times. V is TRBV19 and J is TRBJ1-2; 8 bases match TRBD1. The CDR3 is 16 amino acids. V dropped 4 bases and J dropped 6; count of bases not matched to a gene: 13. Germline-derived CDR1 and CDR2 are LNHDA and SQIVND (reference sequence). The chain's CDR3 is CASSTAGGATPNGYTF. In DNA, the CDR3 is TGTGCCAGTAGTACAGCAGGGGGCGCGACCCCGAATGGCTACACCTTC.

The chain joins TRBV2 to TRBJ2-2; the D gene is possibly TRBD1 (5 bases). This CDR3 is built from 13 residues. V lost 5 bases and J 1 base, leaving 5 bases between the germline ends. Looked up from germline, CDR1 is SNHLY and CDR2 is FYNNEI. The CDR3 coding sequence is TGTGCCAGCAGTACAGGGAACACCGGGGAGCTGTTTTTT. Amino acid sequence: CASSTGNTGELFF.